One sample yielded the 6 T cell receptor beta chains listed below, sequenced in a study of Ad26.COV2.S vaccination and SARS-CoV-2 variants. Sequenced by immunoSEQ multiplex PCR; TCRdb stores in-frame clones only, minus some. The sample holds about 39,000 clones, around 83% seen once. The sequences come from peripheral blood, collected after recovery from COVID-19. These receptors all come from a human donor who had recovered from COVID-19.

The chain combines TRBV3-1 (or the pseudogene TRBV3-2) with TRBJ1-1; possibly TRBD1 for D (5 bases). The CDR3 spans 16 residues. The ends were cut back, 3 bases at V and 3 bases at J, with 17 bases in the middle. Germline CDR1 is LGHDT and CDR2 is YNNKEL (reference sequence). The CDR3 DNA is TGTGCCAGCAGCCAGCCCGGGACCCTCAGGGACACTGAAGCTTTCTTT. Translating gives CASSQPGTLRDTEAFF.

This clone appeared a single time. The V call is TRBV7-3, the J call TRBJ2-3, with 8 positions matching TRBD1. Per germline, CDR1 SGHTA and CDR2 FQGTGA. V shed 3 bases and J 1 base; nucleotides not matched to a gene: 3. CDR3 length equals 15 residues. CDR3 residues: CASSFSRGRTDTQYF. The DNA for the CDR3 is TGTGCCAGCAGCTTCTCCAGGGGGCGCACAGATACGCAGTATTTT. The full variable domain, with the rest looked up from reference TRBV7-3 and TRBJ2-3, is GAGVSQTPSNKVTEKGKYVELRCDPISGHTALYWYRQSLGQGPEFLIYFQGTGAADDSGLPNDRFFAVRPEGSVSTLKIQRTERGDSAVYLCASSFSRGRTDTQYFGPGTRLTVL.

This clone has a single count. The chain carries TRBV5-4 and TRBJ1-3; D may be TRBD1 (6 bases). In germline, CDR1 is SGHNT, CDR2 YYREEE (reference sequence). Trimming removed 4 bases from V and 1 base from J, with 12 bases in between. CDR3 length: 15 residues. CDR3 bases: TGTGCCAGCAGCCGGGACAAGCTATCTGGAAACACCATATATTTT. Its protein is CASSRDKLSGNTIYF.

The chain has TRBV4-1 and TRBJ2-7; D tentatively reads TRBD1 or TRBD2 (6 bases each). V shed 1 base and J shed 2 bases, with 15 bases lying between them. The CDR3 is made up of 16 amino acids. Germline CDR1 reads MGHRA; CDR2 reads YSYEKL. The CDR3 DNA sequence: TGCGCCAGCAGCCAAGGGGGGCCTAGCGTAACCTACGAGCAGTACTTC. This sequence encodes CASSQGGPSVTYEQYF.

The chain recombines TRBV6-5 with TRBJ1-2, with TRBD1 identical over 7 bases. The CDR3 extends over 14 amino acids. V trimming: 7 bases; J trimming: 5 bases; junction bases outside the gene matches: 10. Germline-derived CDR1 and CDR2 are MNHEY and SVGAGI. CDR3 residues: CASILGGWGYGYTF. In DNA, the CDR3 is TGTGCCAGCATTTTAGGGGGCTGGGGGTATGGCTACACCTTC.

The V and J genes are TRBV2 and TRBJ2-5, with TRBD2 matching over 9 bases. V lost 7 bases, J lost 5 bases, and 17 bases stayed unmatched. The CDR3 contains 17 residues. CDR1 is SNHLY and CDR2 is FYNNEI in the germline V gene. CDR3 protein: CASNPLWASGEVETQYF. In DNA form, the CDR3 reads TGTGCCAGCAATCCCCTCTGGGCTAGCGGGGAAGTTGAGACCCAGTACTTC.